The present T cell receptor (beta chain) was sequenced within a study of response to subunit inactivated influenza vaccine. Study-level results: The study's authors posited that every seasonal influenza vaccination enlists few new T cells.

V gave up 1 base and J gave up 0 bases, with 3 bases separating them. Germline values: CDR1 DFQATT, CDR2 SNEGSKA (reference sequence). CDR3 size: 13 residues. TCRdb re-called the RT-PCR reads with MiXCR, one entry per CDR3 protein. The sample shows about 480,000 distinct CDR3 sequences, 25% of them seen only once. As for this clonotype: Its antigen is not identified. In this CDR3 the conserved last residue, phenylalanine or tryptophan, is missing, so a read error is likely.

This TCR was recovered from a man in his forties or fifties who received an inactivated influenza vaccine. This chain uses TRBV20-1 with TRBJ2-2, with no clear D. This material consisted of CD4+ T cells sorted from PBMCs, taken 5 days after vaccination. DNA for the CDR3: TGCAGTGCTAGAGTCCCGAACACCGGGGAGCTGTTTTTA. It encodes CSARVPNTGELFL.